This T cell receptor (beta chain) is drawn from a study of OX40 agonist ivuxolimab in advanced cancers. Study in general: The mean age was roughly 60 years, ranging from about 23 to 85, with around four fifths of participants male. Allowance was made for prior anti-PD-1, anti-PD-L1 or anti-CTLA-4 therapy, and approximately 40% had some. Regarding the study as a whole: Low normalized T-cell clonal expansion was additionally recorded for some nonresponders. On average, CD8+ T cells had more expanded clones than CD4+.

Notes on this clone: Its target is not known.

Germline CDR1 and CDR2: MDHEN and SYDVKM. This CDR3 has 14 amino acids. Trimming took 3 bases from V and 7 from J, leaving 12 bases between them. The method was immunoSEQ multiplex PCR; TCRdb's version includes in-frame clones alone and lacks a portion of them. The sample has tens of thousands of clones; 85% to 90% are singletons. The chain carries TRBV28 and TRBJ2-2; possibly TRBD1 or TRBD2 for D (6 bases each). The TCR originated in an adult with an advanced solid tumor such as melanoma, head and neck, liver or kidney cancer. The source was CD4+ or CD8+ T cells sorted from blood, collected in a trial of the OX40 agonist ivuxolimab. CDR3 bases: TGTGCCAGCAGTTTTACAGGGCGGGACGGGGAGCTGTTTTTT. Translating it yields CASSFTGRDGELFF. The full variable domain, its missing parts supplied by reference TRBV28 and TRBJ2-2, is DVKVTQSSRYLVKRTGEKVFLECVQDMDHENMFWYRQDPGLGLRLIYFSYDVKMKEKGDIPEGYSVSREKKERFSLILESASTNQTSMYLCASSFTGRDGELFFGEGSRLTVL.